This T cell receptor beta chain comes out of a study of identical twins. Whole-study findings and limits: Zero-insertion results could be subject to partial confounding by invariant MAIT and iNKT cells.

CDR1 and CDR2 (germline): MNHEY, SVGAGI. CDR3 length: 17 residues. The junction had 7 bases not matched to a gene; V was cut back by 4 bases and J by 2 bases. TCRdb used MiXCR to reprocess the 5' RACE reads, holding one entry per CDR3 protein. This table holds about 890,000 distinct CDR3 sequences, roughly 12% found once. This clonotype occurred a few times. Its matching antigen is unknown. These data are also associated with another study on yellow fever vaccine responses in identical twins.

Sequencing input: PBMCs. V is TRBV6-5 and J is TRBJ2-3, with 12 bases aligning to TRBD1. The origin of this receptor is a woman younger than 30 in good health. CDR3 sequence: CASSLAGTGGVTDTQYF. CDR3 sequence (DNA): TGTGCCAGCAGTTTGGCCGGGACAGGGGGCGTCACAGATACGCAGTATTTT.